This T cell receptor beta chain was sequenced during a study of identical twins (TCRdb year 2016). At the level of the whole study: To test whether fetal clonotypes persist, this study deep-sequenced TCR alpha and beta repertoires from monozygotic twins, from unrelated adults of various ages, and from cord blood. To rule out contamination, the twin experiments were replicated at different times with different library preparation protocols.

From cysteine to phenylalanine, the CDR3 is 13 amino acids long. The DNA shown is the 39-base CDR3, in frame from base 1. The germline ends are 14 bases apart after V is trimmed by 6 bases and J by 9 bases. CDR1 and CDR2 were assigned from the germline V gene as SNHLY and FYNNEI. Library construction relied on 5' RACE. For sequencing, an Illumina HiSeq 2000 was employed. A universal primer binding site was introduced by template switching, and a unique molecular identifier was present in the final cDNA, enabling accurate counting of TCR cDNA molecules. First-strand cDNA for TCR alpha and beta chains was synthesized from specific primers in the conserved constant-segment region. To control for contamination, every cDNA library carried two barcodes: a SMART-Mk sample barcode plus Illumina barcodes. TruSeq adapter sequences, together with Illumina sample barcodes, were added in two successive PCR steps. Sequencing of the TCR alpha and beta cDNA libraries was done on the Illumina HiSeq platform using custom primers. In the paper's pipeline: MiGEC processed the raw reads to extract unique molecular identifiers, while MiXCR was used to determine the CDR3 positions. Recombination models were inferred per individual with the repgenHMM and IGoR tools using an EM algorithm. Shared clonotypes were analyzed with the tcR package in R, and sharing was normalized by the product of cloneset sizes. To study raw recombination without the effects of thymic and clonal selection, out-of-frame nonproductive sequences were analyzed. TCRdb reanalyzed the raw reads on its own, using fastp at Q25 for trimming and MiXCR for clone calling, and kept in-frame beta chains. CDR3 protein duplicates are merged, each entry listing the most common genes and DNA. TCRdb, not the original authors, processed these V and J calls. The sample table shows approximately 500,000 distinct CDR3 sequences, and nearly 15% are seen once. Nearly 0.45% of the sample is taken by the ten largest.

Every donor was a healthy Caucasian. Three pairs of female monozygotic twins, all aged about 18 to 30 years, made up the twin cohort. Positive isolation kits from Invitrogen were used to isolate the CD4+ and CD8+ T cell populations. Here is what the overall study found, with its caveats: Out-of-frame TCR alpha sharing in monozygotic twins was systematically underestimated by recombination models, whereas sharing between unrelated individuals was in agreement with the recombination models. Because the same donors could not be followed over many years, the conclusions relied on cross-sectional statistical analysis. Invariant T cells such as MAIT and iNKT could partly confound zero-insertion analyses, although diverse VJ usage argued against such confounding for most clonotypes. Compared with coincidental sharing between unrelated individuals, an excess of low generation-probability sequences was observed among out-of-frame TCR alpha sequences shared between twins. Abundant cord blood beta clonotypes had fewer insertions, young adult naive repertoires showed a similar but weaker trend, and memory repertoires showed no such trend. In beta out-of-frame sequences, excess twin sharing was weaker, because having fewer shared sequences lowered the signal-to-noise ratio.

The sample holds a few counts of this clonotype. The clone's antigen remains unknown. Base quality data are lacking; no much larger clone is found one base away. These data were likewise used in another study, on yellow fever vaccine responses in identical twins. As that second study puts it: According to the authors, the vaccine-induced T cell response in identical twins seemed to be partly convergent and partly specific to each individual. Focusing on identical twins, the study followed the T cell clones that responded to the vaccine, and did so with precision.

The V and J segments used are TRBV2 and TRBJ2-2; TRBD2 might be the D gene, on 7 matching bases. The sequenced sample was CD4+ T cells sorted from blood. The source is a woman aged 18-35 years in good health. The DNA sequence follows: TGTGCCAGCAGCGGAGGGGGGGCCTGGGAGCTGTTTTTT. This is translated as CASSGGGAWELFF.